This T cell receptor beta chain was profiled in a study of blood T cells in healthy people across ages. The authors ran a second PCR of roughly 6 to 12 cycles using a sample-barcoded 5' primer and a J-beta primer mix. TCRdb itself ran the 5' RACE reads through MiXCR, one entry per CDR3 protein. The sample has about 670,000 distinct CDR3 sequences; about 43% are singletons. Germline V gene sequence: CDR1 MNHEY, CDR2 SVGEGT. This CDR3 has 13 residues. V shed 2 bases and J shed 3 bases, with 7 bases lying between them. This receptor was taken from an elderly man in good health. The rearrangement uses TRBV6-2 or TRBV6-3 and TRBJ2-5; D not resolved. Sequences were obtained from blood. The CDR3 spells CASSYGLKETQYF. The CDR3 nucleotides are TGTGCCAGCAGTTACGGGTTGAAAGAGACCCAGTACTTC.